This is a list of T cell receptor beta chains from one sample in a study of cytomegalovirus exposure and HLA in healthy donors. TCRdb's copy holds only in-frame clones and misses some; the assay was immunoSEQ multiplex PCR. The sample shows around 180,000 clones, around four fifths of them seen only once. Sequenced sample: PBMCs. Receptors originate from a girl under 18 in good health and CMV-seropositive. Both conserved end residues are part of each CDR3. A D gene is named only where the DNA matches it firmly. The size field is filled for only some rows; it gives once, few, many or a size class.

TRBJ2-3 TRBD1 TRBV9 - TGTGCCAGCAGCGTAGCGGCGGTCAGGGGGACAGATACGCAGTATTTT CASSVAAVRGTDTQYF
TRBJ1-2 TRBD1 TRBV4-1 once TGCGCCAGCAGCCAAAGTGGGACAGGGTCAGACACCTTC CASSQSGTGSDTF
TRBJ1-1 - TRBV19 few TGTGCCAGTACCGGGACGGGGGGAACTGAAGCTTTCTTT CASTGTGGTEAFF
TRBJ2-1 - TRBV30 - TGTGCCTGGAGTGCCAGGGTCTACAATGAGCAGTTCTTC CAWSARVYNEQFF
TRBJ2-7 - TRBV7-6 - TGTGCCAGCAGCTTAGCGGGCAGTCCCGTCGAGCAGTACTTC CASSLAGSPVEQYF
TRBJ1-2 - TRBV6-1 few TGTGCCAGCAGTGAAGGAGCAGGGCTGAGCTATGGCTACACCTTC CASSEGAGLSYGYTF
TRBJ1-5 - TRBV7-2 few TGTGCCAGCAGCTTAGAAGGAGACAGCTTTACGCCCCAGCATTTT CASSLEGDSFTPQHF
TRBJ1-1 - TRBV6-1 - TGTGCCAGCAGTTGGGCAGCTAACACTGAAGCTTTCTTT CASSWAANTEAFF
TRBJ2-1 TRBD1 TRBV9 - TGTGCCAGCAGCGGACGGGACAGATACAATGAGCAGTTCTTC CASSGRDRYNEQFF
TRBJ2-3 TRBD2 TRBV9 few TGTGCCAGCAGCGTAGGGTCGGGGGGGTTCACAGATACGCAGTATTTT CASSVGSGGFTDTQYF
TRBJ2-7 TRBD1 TRBV7-2 few TGTGCCAGCAGCCAAAACAGGGGCCGTGGCTACGAGCAGTACTTC CASSQNRGRGYEQYF
TRBJ1-2 - TRBV6-1 - TGTGCCAGCAGTGAATATTCGGGAGGGGTTGGCTATGGCTACACCTTC CASSEYSGGVGYGYTF
TRBJ2-1 - TRBV11-2 - TGTGCCAGCAGCCACGGCTTGCGGGACCGCTCCTACAATGAGCAGTTCTTC CASSHGLRDRSYNEQFF
TRBJ1-6 - TRBV27 - TGTGCCAGCAGTTACGACGGGAGGGAGAATTCACCCCTCCACTTT CASSYDGRENSPLHF
TRBJ2-1 TRBD2 TRBV7-2 - TGTGCCAGCAGCTCTCCTGGGACTAGCGTCACCAATGAGCAGTTCTTC CASSSPGTSVTNEQFF